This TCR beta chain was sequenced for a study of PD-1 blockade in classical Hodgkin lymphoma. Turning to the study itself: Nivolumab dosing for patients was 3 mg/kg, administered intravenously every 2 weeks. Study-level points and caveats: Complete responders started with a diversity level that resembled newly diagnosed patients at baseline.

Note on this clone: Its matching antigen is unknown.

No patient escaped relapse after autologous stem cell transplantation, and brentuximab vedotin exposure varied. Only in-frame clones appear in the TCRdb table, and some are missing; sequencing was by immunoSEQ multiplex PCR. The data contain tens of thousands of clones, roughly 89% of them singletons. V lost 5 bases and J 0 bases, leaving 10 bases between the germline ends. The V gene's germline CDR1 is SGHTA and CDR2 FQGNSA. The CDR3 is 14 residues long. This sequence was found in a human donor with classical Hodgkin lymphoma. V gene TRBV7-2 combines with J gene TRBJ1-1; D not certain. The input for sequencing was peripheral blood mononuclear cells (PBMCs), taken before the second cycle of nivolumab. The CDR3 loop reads CASSPKSMNTEAFF. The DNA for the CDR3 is TGTGCCAGCAGCCCAAAAAGCATGAACACTGAAGCTTTCTTT.